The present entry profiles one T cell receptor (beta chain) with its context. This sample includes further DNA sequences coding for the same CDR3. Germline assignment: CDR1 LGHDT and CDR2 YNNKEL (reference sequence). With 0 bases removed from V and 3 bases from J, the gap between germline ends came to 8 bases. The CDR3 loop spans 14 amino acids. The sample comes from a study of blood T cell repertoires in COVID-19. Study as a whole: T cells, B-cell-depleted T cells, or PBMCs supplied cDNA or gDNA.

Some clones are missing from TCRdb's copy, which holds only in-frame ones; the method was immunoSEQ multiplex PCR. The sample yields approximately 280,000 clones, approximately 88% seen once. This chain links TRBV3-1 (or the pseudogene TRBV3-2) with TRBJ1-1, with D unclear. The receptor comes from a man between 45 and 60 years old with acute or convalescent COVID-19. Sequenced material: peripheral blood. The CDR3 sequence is CASSQDRGYTEAFF. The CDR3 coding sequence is TGTGCCAGCAGCCAAGATCGCGGGTACACTGAAGCTTTCTTT.